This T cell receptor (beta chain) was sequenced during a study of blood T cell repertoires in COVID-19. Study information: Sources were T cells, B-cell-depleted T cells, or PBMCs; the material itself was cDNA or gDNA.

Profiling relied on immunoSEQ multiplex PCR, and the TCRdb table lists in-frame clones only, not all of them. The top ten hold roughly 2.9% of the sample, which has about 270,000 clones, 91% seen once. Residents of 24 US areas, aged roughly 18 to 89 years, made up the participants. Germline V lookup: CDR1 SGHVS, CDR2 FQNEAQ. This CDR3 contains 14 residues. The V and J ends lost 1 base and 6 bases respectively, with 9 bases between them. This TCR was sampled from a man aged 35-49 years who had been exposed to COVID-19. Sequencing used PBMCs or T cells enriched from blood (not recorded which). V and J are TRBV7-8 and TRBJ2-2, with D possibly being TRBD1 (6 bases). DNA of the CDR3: TGTGCCAGCAGCTTAGGGGACACCCCCGGGGAGCTGTTTTTT. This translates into CASSLGDTPGELFF.